The entry below describes one T cell receptor (beta chain). Its specificity is unknown. This record belongs to a study of OX40 agonist ivuxolimab in advanced cancers. On the study more broadly: Ivuxolimab, an agonistic anti-OX40 (CD134) antibody, was given to patients. Participants, approximately 83% male, averaged about 59 years of age, ranging from 23 to 79.

Points from the study as a whole: By week 6 at 0.1 to 3.0 mg/kg, blood CD4+ and CD8+ T cells had expanded clonally.

Clones were sequenced by immunoSEQ multiplex PCR, and TCRdb holds only the in-frame ones, with some missing. The sample has tens of thousands of clones, around 86% seen once. V lost 0 bases, J lost 3 bases, and 11 bases lay in between. This CDR3 region has 15 residues. The germline CDR1 and CDR2 sequences are MGHRA and YSYEKL. This receptor was obtained from an adult with an advanced solid tumor such as melanoma, head and neck, liver or kidney cancer. J is TRBJ2-5 and V is TRBV4-1; D ambiguous. The sample in question was CD4+ or CD8+ T cells sorted from blood, obtained in a trial of the OX40 agonist ivuxolimab. The DNA for the CDR3 is TGCGCCAGCAGCCAAGATTGGCAGGTTGAAGAGACCCAGTACTTC. Its translation: CASSQDWQVEETQYF.